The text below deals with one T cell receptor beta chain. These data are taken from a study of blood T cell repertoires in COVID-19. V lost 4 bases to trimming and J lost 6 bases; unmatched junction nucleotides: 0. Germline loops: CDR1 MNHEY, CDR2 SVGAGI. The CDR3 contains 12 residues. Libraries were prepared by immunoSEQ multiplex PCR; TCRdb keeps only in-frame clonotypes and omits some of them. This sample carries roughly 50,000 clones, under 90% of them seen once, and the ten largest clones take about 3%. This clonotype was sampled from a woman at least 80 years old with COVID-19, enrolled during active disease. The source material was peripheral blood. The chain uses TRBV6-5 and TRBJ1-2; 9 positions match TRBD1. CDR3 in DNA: TGTGCCAGCAGTTGGACAGGGGATGGCTACACCTTC. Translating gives CASSWTGDGYTF.